This entry lists 3 T cell receptor beta chains sequenced from one sample in a study of CD8+ T cells in alopecia areata (dated by TCRdb to 2016 to 2019). Sample time point, as interpreted from the label and publication: about 5 months on oral tofacitinib. The treatment or condition label on this specimen signifies: oral pan-JAK inhibitor, 5-10 mg twice daily. The library relied on the immunoSEQ multiplex PCR assay. RNA was extracted from all samples and reverse transcribed into cDNA, which served as template for TCR sequencing. Here the immuneACCESS table is served through TCRdb, limited to in-frame sequences with V and J called. Missing clones are a known gap in these copies; in checked studies unresolved V genes cover under half, and the rest lacks a known reason. The sample table contains over 150,000 clones; only one count was recorded for roughly 50% of them. Less than 14% of the sample goes to the ten largest clones.

The material was CD8+ T cells sorted from blood, obtained at week 24, from a patient treated with tofacitinib. The receptors shown here come from a human donor with alopecia areata.

The chain couples TRBV11-2 to TRBJ1-2; no clear D. The germline V gene encodes CDR1 SGHAT and CDR2 FQNNGV. V was shortened by 1 base and J by 10 bases, with 10 bases between the two germline ends. The CDR3 is 12 amino acids. The CDR3 is CASSLGREVYTF. The CDR3 nucleotides are TGTGCCAGCAGCTTAGGTCGGGAGGTCTACACCTTC.

V is TRBV5-6 and J is TRBJ2-5, with D possibly matching TRBD2 (6 bases). CDR1 and CDR2 (germline): SGHDT, YYEEEE. Trimming removed 0 bases at V and 7 bases at J, with 13 bases between. The CDR3 totals 14 residues. For the CDR3, the DNA is TGTGCCAGCAGCTTGGCCACAGCGGGCGGGACCCAGTACTTC. This encodes CASSLATAGGTQYF.

This clone has a single count. This chain joins TRBV11-2 and TRBJ1-4, with 11 positions matching TRBD1. The V segment lost 5 bases and the J segment 9 bases; nucleotides outside the gene matches: 11. The CDR3 covers 16 residues. CDR1 and CDR2 from the germline V gene are SGHAT and FQNNGV. CDR3: CASSPGQGAFAKKLFF. The CDR3 nucleotides are TGTGCCAGCAGCCCCGGACAGGGGGCGTTCGCCAAAAAACTGTTTTTT.